This T cell receptor (beta chain) is drawn from a study of T cells expressing NK-cell markers. Researchers built TCR beta cDNA using 5'RACE template switching with UMIs. After re-calling the 5' RACE reads, TCRdb lists one entry per CDR3 protein, DNA absent. The sample holds 350,000 to 500,000 distinct CDR3 sequences. This CDR3 has 16 residues. The germline V gene encodes CDR1 MNHEY and CDR2 SVGEGT. The specimen was blood T cells: a sorted CD56 or NKG2C T cell subset, CD4+ or CD8+ T cells, or bulk PBMC T cells (not recorded which). The clonotype was recovered from a woman between 18 and 70 years old in good health. This chain uses TRBV6-2 or TRBV6-3 with TRBJ2-3. The CDR3 protein is CASGFVTPASTDTQYF.